This is a list of T cell receptor beta chains from one sample in a study of memory CD4+ T cells and cytomegalovirus serostatus. Sequencing was performed with immunoSEQ multiplex PCR; in TCRdb, only in-frame clones are kept and a portion is missing. The sample records tens of thousands of clones, approximately 80% being singletons. Input material: memory CD4+ T cells from blood. These receptors came from an adult in good health and CMV-seropositive. The CDR3 runs from the conserved cysteine through the conserved F or W.

TRBJ1-2,TRBV27,CASSSDRGHYGYTF
TRBJ1-4,TRBV7-2,CASSSTRGTNEKLFF
TRBJ2-1,TRBV6-6,CASSYRPGTGNEQFF
TRBJ1-5,TRBV18,CASSLSGTGILQPQHF
TRBJ1-5,TRBV28,CASTEDFRGQPQHF
TRBJ1-2,TRBV27,CASSLAGPTGYTF
TRBJ1-2,TRBV2,CASTPDRRDDGYTF
TRBJ2-1,TRBV5-1,CASREGQGASYNEQFF
TRBJ1-2,TRBV7-2,CASSLAVAGFYGYTF
TRBJ2-3,TRBV4-3,CASSRLGLEDTQYF
TRBJ2-1,TRBV9,CASSSEVSRFDEQFF
TRBJ1-2,TRBV5-6,CASSAGPGGAVILGGYTF
TRBJ2-1,TRBV6-1,CASSEARWENEQFF
TRBJ1-1,TRBV5-4,CASSLERGKAFF
TRBJ1-1,TRBV28,CASSLWTVSEAFF
TRBJ1-1,TRBV12-5,CASGLSGLGTEAFF
TRBJ1-3,TRBV2,CASTVFGNTIYF
TRBJ2-3,TRBV11-2,CASSQRLAGGTDTQYF
TRBJ1-2,TRBV4-3,CASSETHGRPIGYTF
TRBJ1-6,TRBV2,CASSENRGLSYNSPLHF
TRBJ2-3,TRBV18,CASSPPGTSGSPYTDTQYF
TRBJ2-3,TRBV30,CAWNRVTDTQYF
TRBJ2-3,TRBV6-1,CASSEVTLTDTQYF
TRBJ2-7,TRBV28,CASSSAQGTSGGFSYEQYF
TRBJ2-5,TRBV7-9,CASQPSLTGTAQETQYF
TRBJ2-3,TRBV28,CASSLITGTKQYF
TRBJ2-3,TRBV28,CASSPAGTDTQYF